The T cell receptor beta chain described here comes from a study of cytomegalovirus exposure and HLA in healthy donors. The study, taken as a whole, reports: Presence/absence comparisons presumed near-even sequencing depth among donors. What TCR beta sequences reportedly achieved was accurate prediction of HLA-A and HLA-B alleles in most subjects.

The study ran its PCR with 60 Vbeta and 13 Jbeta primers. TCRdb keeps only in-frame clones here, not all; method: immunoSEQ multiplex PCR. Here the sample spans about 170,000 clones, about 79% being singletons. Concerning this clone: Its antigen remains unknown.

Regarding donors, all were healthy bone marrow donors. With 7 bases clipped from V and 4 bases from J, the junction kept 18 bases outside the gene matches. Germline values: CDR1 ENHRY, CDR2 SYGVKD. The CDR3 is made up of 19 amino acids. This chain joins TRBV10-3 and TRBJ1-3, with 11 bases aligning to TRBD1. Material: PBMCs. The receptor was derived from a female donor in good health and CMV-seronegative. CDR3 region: CAITPTLTDRGREGNTIYF. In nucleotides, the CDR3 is TGTGCCATCACTCCGACCCTGACGGACAGGGGGCGAGAAGGAAACACCATATATTTT.